Sequencing of this T cell receptor beta chain was carried out in a study of CD8 T cells in ankylosing spondylitis. The study, taken as a whole, reports: Previous work reported some of these motif variants in the synovial fluid and blood of reactive arthritis. Seemingly distinctive of ankylosing spondylitis blood was a TCR beta motif formed by eight highly homologous variants.

The CDR3 has 14 residues. Germline values: CDR1 LGHDT, CDR2 YNNKEL (reference sequence). V was shortened by 2 bases and J by 0 bases, with 5 bases between the two germline ends. Using quantitative 5'-RACE with molecular barcodes, the authors made TCR beta libraries. One entry per CDR3 protein results from TCRdb running MiXCR on the 5' RACE reads. The data contain just under 550,000 distinct CDR3 sequences, 9.5% to 15% of them singletons. This clonotype occurred a few times. What it binds is unknown. The specimen sequenced was blood, either unsorted or a sorted T cell fraction (not recorded which). This chain joins TRBV3-1 and TRBJ1-3; no reliable D call. The receptor was derived from a male donor with ankylosing spondylitis. CDR3 DNA: TGTGCCAGCAGCCAATCGGACTCTGGAAACACCATATATTTT. Residues: CASSQSDSGNTIYF.